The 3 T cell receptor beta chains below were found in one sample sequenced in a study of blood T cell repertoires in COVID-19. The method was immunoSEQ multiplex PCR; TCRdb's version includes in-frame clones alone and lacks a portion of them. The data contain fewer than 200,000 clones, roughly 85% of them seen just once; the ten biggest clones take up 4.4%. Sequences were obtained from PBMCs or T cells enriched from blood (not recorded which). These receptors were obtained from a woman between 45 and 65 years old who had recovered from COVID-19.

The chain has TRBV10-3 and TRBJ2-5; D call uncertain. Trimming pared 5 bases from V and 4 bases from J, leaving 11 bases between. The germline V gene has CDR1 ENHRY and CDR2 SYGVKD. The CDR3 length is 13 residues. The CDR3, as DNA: TGTGCCATCAGTATCAACGGTCGAGAGACCCAGTACTTC. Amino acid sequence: CAISINGRETQYF.

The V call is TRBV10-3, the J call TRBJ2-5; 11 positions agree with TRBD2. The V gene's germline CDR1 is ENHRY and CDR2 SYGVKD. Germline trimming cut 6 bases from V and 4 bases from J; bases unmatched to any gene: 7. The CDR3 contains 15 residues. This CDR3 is CAISLAGGGRETQYF. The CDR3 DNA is TGTGCCATCAGCCTAGCGGGAGGCGGGAGAGAGACCCAGTACTTC.

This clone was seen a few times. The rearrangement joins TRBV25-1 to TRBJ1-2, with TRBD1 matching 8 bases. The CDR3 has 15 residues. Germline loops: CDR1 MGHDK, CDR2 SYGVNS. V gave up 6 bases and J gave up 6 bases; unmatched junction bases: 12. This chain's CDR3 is CASRNPGQDTHGYTF. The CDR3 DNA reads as TGTGCCAGCAGGAACCCGGGACAGGATACACATGGCTACACCTTC.